This T cell receptor (beta chain) is from a study of OX40 agonist ivuxolimab in advanced cancers. Study-level information: Patients received the agonistic anti-OX40 (CD134) antibody ivuxolimab.

People who had autoimmune disease history or systemic immunosuppression were excluded. Produced via immunoSEQ multiplex PCR; TCRdb's table is partial and in-frame only. The sample has 25,000 to 30,000 clones; about nine tenths are singletons. The clonotype was recovered from an adult with an advanced solid tumor such as melanoma, head and neck, liver or kidney cancer. The sample here was CD4+ or CD8+ T cells sorted from blood, taken in a trial of the OX40 agonist ivuxolimab.

CDR3 in DNA: TGCAGCGGGCTACAGGGGGGATCTGGAAACACCATATATTTT. This sequence encodes CSGLQGGSGNTIYF. The V call is TRBV29-1, the J call TRBJ1-3, with 8 bases matching TRBD1. Trimming cost V 7 bases and J 1 base; bases outside gene matches: 6. Germline values: CDR1 SQVTM, CDR2 ANQGSEA. CDR3 size: 14 residues.